The 30 T cell receptor beta chains below were found in one sample sequenced in a study of cytomegalovirus exposure and HLA in healthy donors. The primer mix had 60 Vbeta and 13 Jbeta primers. The method was immunoSEQ multiplex PCR; TCRdb's version includes in-frame clones alone and lacks a portion of them. The sample includes more than 95,000 clones. The material sequenced was PBMCs. Receptors originate from a man aged 18 to 29 in good health and CMV-seronegative.

V and J are TRBV10-3 and TRBJ2-5, with TRBD1 as a possible D gene (5 bases). The CDR3 covers 16 residues. The V and J ends lost 5 bases and 0 bases respectively, with 16 bases between them. Looked up from germline, CDR1 is ENHRY and CDR2 is SYGVKD. The CDR3 nucleotides read TGTGCCATCAGTTATGGGGCAGGACCCTACCAAGAGACCCAGTACTTC. This codes for CAISYGAGPYQETQYF.

V gene TRBV7-9 combines with J gene TRBJ2-1; maybe TRBD1 (7 bases). Trimming shortened V by 7 bases and J by 4 bases, and 20 bases separated the two germline ends. Germline CDR1 and CDR2: SEHNR and FQNEAQ (reference sequence). CDR3 size: 16 residues. The CDR3 is CASTSPAEGQYNEQFF. CDR3 bases: TGTGCCAGCACCTCCCCCGCGGAGGGACAGTACAATGAGCAGTTCTTC.

Here the CDR3 reads CASSISRSSYNEQFF. The CDR3 nucleotides read TGTGCCAGTAGTATATCCAGAAGCTCCTACAATGAGCAGTTCTTC. The chain links TRBV19 to TRBJ2-1; no clear D. Trimming removed 2 bases from V and 0 bases from J, with 8 bases in between. CDR1 is LNHDA, CDR2 SQIVND, per germline (reference sequence). This CDR3 spans 15 amino acids.

In regard to this clone: The same CDR3 arises from other DNA sequences in this sample as well. V and J are TRBV5-6 and TRBJ1-2; 7 bases line up with TRBD1. The CDR3 runs to 14 residues. Germline V gene sequence: CDR1 SGHDT, CDR2 YYEEEE. Trimming took 4 bases from V and 4 from J; bases not matched to a gene: 7. CDR3 in DNA: TGTGCCAGCAGCGCCGGACAGGCGGGCTATGGCTACACCTTC. Translated: CASSAGQAGYGYTF.

The gene calls are TRBV7-2 and TRBJ2-4, with TRBD1 matching over 10 bases. Germline values: CDR1 SGHTA, CDR2 FQGNSA. CDR3 length: 16 amino acids. Trimming removed 5 bases from V and 6 bases from J; junction bases left unmatched: 10. The CDR3: CASSKDRGIGINIQYF. CDR3 bases: TGTGCCAGCAGCAAGGACAGGGGGATCGGTATAAACATTCAGTACTTC. Full variable domain (missing parts from reference TRBV7-2 and TRBJ2-4): GAGVSQSPSNKVTEKGKDVELRCDPISGHTALYWYRQSLGQGLEFLIYFQGNSAPDKSGLPSDRFSAERTGGSVSTLTIQRTQQEDSAVYLCASSKDRGIGINIQYFGAGTRLSVL.

The chain joins TRBV6-5 to TRBJ2-2; the D gene is possibly TRBD2 (6 bases). V lost 6 bases and J lost 5, with 10 bases in between. The CDR3 is 13 residues long. Germline lookup yields CDR1 MNHEY and CDR2 SVGAGI. The CDR3 DNA reads TGTGCCAGCAGGTTAGCGGCGACCGGGGAGCTGTTTTTT. It yields the protein CASRLAATGELFF.

The rearrangement joins TRBV6-5 to TRBJ2-5; 15 bases are a match to TRBD2. J was trimmed by 2 bases and V by 5 bases; bases with no gene match: 0. CDR3 size: 15 residues. From germline, CDR1 is MNHEY and CDR2 SVGAGI. The CDR3 here is CASSGLAGGQETQYF. The CDR3 DNA is TGTGCCAGCAGTGGACTAGCGGGGGGGCAAGAGACCCAGTACTTC.

The V gene is TRBV19, the J gene TRBJ2-7; 9 nucleotides align to TRBD1. Germline CDR1 and CDR2: LNHDA and SQIVND (reference sequence). CDR3 length equals 15 residues. Trimming cost V 4 bases and J 6 bases; bases outside gene matches: 10. CDR3 in DNA: TGTGCCAGTAGTACATCCGGGACAGGGCTTGTCGAGCAGTACTTC. Its translation: CASSTSGTGLVEQYF.

This sequence joins TRBV9 and TRBJ2-7; D remains ambiguous. Germline values: CDR1 SGDLS, CDR2 YYNGEE. The CDR3 contains 14 residues. Trimming left V 4 bases short and J 1 base short, with 12 bases between. The CDR3 reads CASSPRVASYEQYF. For the CDR3, the DNA is TGTGCCAGCAGCCCCCGGGTCGCATCCTACGAGCAGTACTTC.

The chain couples TRBV28 to TRBJ2-7, with D tentatively TRBD1 (6 bases). This CDR3 has 13 residues. Looked up from germline, CDR1 is MDHEN and CDR2 is SYDVKM. V lost 4 bases to trimming and J lost 12 bases, with 19 bases between them. The CDR3 region is CASSSPQDSRPYF. Here the CDR3 DNA reads TGTGCCAGCAGTTCGCCCCAGGACAGCCGCCCGTACTTC.

The rearrangement uses TRBV7-9 and TRBJ1-2; 7 bases map to TRBD1. Germline V gives CDR1 SEHNR, CDR2 FQNEAQ (reference sequence). J lost 2 bases, V lost 5 bases, and 8 bases had no gene match. The CDR3 has 15 residues. The CDR3 nucleotides read TGTGCCAGCAGCCCCCCGGACAGGTTGAACTATGGCTACACCTTC. Protein: CASSPPDRLNYGYTF.

The V and J genes are TRBV5-1 and TRBJ1-2; tentative D call: TRBD1 (5 bases). V was pared by 5 bases and J by 8 bases, with 16 bases between. CDR1 is SGHRS, CDR2 YFSETQ, per germline. This CDR3 comprises 13 residues. The CDR3 sequence: CASRRGELEGYTF. The CDR3 DNA reads TGCGCCAGCAGGCGGGGCGAGTTGGAAGGCTACACCTTC.

The chain uses TRBV18 and TRBJ2-5, with a weak D call TRBD1 (5 bases). The J call is uncertain, as TRBJ2-7 better fits the DNA end. Looked up from germline, CDR1 is KGHSH and CDR2 is LQKENI. The CDR3 is made up of 14 amino acids. CDR3 loop: CASSRSRDNYEQYF. The CDR3 DNA follows: TGTGCCAGCTCACGCTCCAGGGATAACTACGAGCAGTACTTC.

V and J are TRBV30 and TRBJ1-5; 7 bases are a match to TRBD1. J was trimmed by 5 bases and V by 2 bases; bases with no gene match: 6. This CDR3 is 14 amino acids long. CDR1 is GTSNPN and CDR2 is SVGIG in the germline V gene (reference sequence). The CDR3 reads CAWSIGQVDQPQHF. In DNA form, the CDR3 reads TGTGCCTGGAGTATAGGACAGGTCGATCAGCCCCAGCATTTT.

This chain links TRBV7-2 with TRBJ2-7, with 9 bases that match TRBD1. V dropped 2 bases and J dropped 4; count of bases not matched to a gene: 18. The germline V gene has CDR1 SGHTA and CDR2 FQGNSA. The CDR3 sequence is 19 residues long. The CDR3 DNA follows: TGTGCCAGCAGCTTAATGGGGACAGGGAGTCCGAGGAGCCTATACGAGCAGTACTTC. Protein sequence: CASSLMGTGSPRSLYEQYF.

The chain has TRBV7-9 and TRBJ2-1, with 9 bases identical to TRBD2. Germline V CDR1 and CDR2: SEHNR, FQNEAQ (reference sequence). The V and J ends lost 3 bases and 7 bases, in that order; junction bases with no gene match: 7. This CDR3 has 15 amino acids. The CDR3 DNA is TGTGCCAGCAGCTTCACGCGGGGGGGCACGAATGAGCAGTTCTTC. It specifies CASSFTRGGTNEQFF.

The J gene is TRBJ2-7, the V gene TRBV7-2; TRBD2 matches at 7 bases. Germline CDR1 and CDR2: SGHTA and FQGNSA. The CDR3 spans 16 residues. Trimming at V came to 1 base and at J to 5 bases, leaving 11 bases not matched to a gene. The CDR3 sequence: CASSLVNPAGDHEQYF. CDR3 nucleotide sequence: TGTGCCAGCAGCTTAGTAAACCCCGCGGGAGACCACGAGCAGTACTTC.

This chain connects TRBV21-1 to TRBJ2-7; the table's D call, TRBD1, was not checked against the DNA. TRBV21-1 is listed as a pseudogene. The CDR3 has 14 amino acids. The CDR3 is CASSQQRFSYEQYF. The CDR3 DNA reads TGTGCCAGCAGCCAACAACGATTCTCCTACGAGCAGTACTTC.

The chain links TRBV10-3 to TRBJ2-1; 8 bases map to TRBD2. V shed 0 bases and J 7 bases; nucleotides not matched to a gene: 8. Germline CDR1 is ENHRY and CDR2 is SYGVKD. The CDR3 contains 16 residues. DNA for the CDR3: TGTGCCATCAGTGAGTCCATCGGGGGGGTCCGAAATGAGCAGTTCTTC. Protein: CAISESIGGVRNEQFF.

This chain uses TRBV6-5 with TRBJ1-2; tentative D call: TRBD1 (5 bases). This CDR3 comprises 13 residues. V lost 4 bases, J lost 8 bases, and 14 bases lay in between. Germline CDR1 reads MNHEY; CDR2 reads SVGAGI. The CDR3 region is CASSSPPRGGYTF. The CDR3 DNA reads as TGTGCCAGCAGTTCCCCCCCCCGGGGGGGCTACACCTTC.

The chain couples TRBV20-1 to TRBJ1-4; D unclear. Trimming left V 6 bases short and J 8 bases short, with 10 bases between. This CDR3 comprises 11 residues. Germline assignment: CDR1 DFQATT and CDR2 SNEGSKA (reference sequence). DNA for the CDR3: TGCAGTGCGGAGAGGCTGGAAAAACTGTTTTTT. This sequence encodes CSAERLEKLFF.

The V and J genes are TRBV6-1 and TRBJ2-1, with a possible D match to TRBD2 (5 bases). This CDR3 is 15 amino acids long. From germline, CDR1 is MNHNS and CDR2 SASEGT. V was shortened by 5 bases and J by 0 bases, with 11 bases between the two germline ends. CDR3 loop: CASSRTESSYNEQFF. The DNA for the CDR3 is TGTGCCAGCAGTCGGACTGAAAGCTCCTACAATGAGCAGTTCTTC.

The chain couples TRBV29-1 to TRBJ1-1, with D uncertain. This CDR3 has 12 amino acids. V gave up 6 bases and J gave up 1 base, with 9 bases separating them. Germline V gives CDR1 SQVTM, CDR2 ANQGSEA. The DNA for the CDR3 is TGCAGCGTACTACTCCCGAACACTGAAGCTTTCTTT. It translates to CSVLLPNTEAFF. Full variable domain (remainder filled in from reference TRBV29-1 and TRBJ1-1): SAVISQKPSRDICQRGTSLTIQCQVDSQVTMMFWYRQQPGQSLTLIATANQGSEATYESGFVIDKFPISRPNLTFSTLTVSNMSPEDSSIYLCSVLLPNTEAFFGQGTRLTVV.

The chain has TRBV11-2 and TRBJ2-2; D is possibly TRBD1 (6 bases). Germline V gene data show CDR1 as SGHAT and CDR2 as FQNNGV. CDR3 length equals 18 residues. With 1 base removed from V and 1 base from J, the gap between germline ends came to 16 bases. The CDR3 region is CASSLGTFWTVNTGELFF. The CDR3 nucleotides are TGTGCCAGCAGCTTAGGTACATTCTGGACAGTGAACACCGGGGAGCTGTTTTTT.

The rearrangement links TRBV28 to TRBJ2-7, with TRBD2 identical over 9 bases. The CDR3 has 15 residues. V lost 3 bases to trimming and J lost 7 bases; unmatched junction nucleotides: 10. From germline, CDR1 is MDHEN and CDR2 SYDVKM. The CDR3 reads CASSFGLAGGGEQYF. The CDR3, as DNA: TGTGCCAGCAGTTTCGGTTTGGCGGGAGGGGGGGAGCAGTACTTC.

The chain combines TRBV6-1 with TRBJ1-5; no clear D. The CDR3 runs 13 residues. Trimming removed 5 bases at V and 6 bases at J, with 11 bases between. Looked up from germline, CDR1 is MNHNS and CDR2 is SASEGT. The CDR3 DNA is TGTGCCAGCAGTTTATCTCGGGGTCAGCCCCAGCATTTT. Translated, it gives CASSLSRGQPQHF.

This chain connects TRBV30 to TRBJ2-5, with D tentatively TRBD1 (6 bases). CDR1 and CDR2 (germline): GTSNPN, SVGIG (reference sequence). The CDR3 is 11 residues long. V was clipped by 5 bases and J by 5 bases, with 9 bases between them. CDR3 coding DNA: TGTGCCTGGGAAAGGGGGGAGACCCAGTACTTC. Its protein is CAWERGETQYF.

V usage is TRBV30 and J usage is TRBJ1-3; a weak D match, TRBD1 (6 bases). Per germline, CDR1 GTSNPN and CDR2 SVGIG (reference sequence). The ends were cut back, 0 bases at V and 2 bases at J, with 11 bases in the middle. The CDR3 contains 15 residues. The CDR3 sequence: CAWSVQPGAGNTIYF. The CDR3 DNA follows: TGTGCCTGGAGTGTACAGCCAGGGGCTGGAAACACCATATATTTT.

This chain uses TRBV5-1 with TRBJ2-7, with D possibly being TRBD2 (7 bases). The V gene lost 3 bases and the J gene lost 2 bases, with 27 bases spanning the gap. This CDR3 comprises 19 residues. The germline V gene has CDR1 SGHRS and CDR2 YFSETQ. The CDR3 sequence: CASSSGTKIRTEAAYEQYF. CDR3 bases: TGCGCCAGCAGCTCTGGGACTAAGATTCGGACAGAGGCGGCCTACGAGCAGTACTTC.

The chain links TRBV2 to TRBJ1-2; tentatively, D is TRBD1 (6 bases). The CDR3 consists of 12 residues. V dropped 6 bases and J dropped 8 bases, with 13 bases sitting between them. Germline CDR1 and CDR2: SNHLY and FYNNEI. The CDR3, as DNA: TGTGCCAGCAGGGGGGACATAGGCGGCTACACCTTC. It is translated as CASRGDIGGYTF.